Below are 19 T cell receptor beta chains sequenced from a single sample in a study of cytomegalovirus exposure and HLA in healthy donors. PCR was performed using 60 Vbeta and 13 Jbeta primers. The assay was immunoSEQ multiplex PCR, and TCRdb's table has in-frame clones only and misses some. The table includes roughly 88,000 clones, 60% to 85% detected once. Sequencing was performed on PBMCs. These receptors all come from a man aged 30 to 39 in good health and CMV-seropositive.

The CDR3 spells CASSQLGTSGRAGEQYF. The DNA of the CDR3 is TGTGCCAGCAGCCAACTGGGGACTAGCGGGAGGGCCGGCGAGCAGTACTTC. The rearrangement joins TRBV7-2 to TRBJ2-7; TRBD2 matches at 16 bases. The germline gives CDR1 SGHTA, CDR2 FQGNSA. V shed 5 bases and J 6 bases; nucleotides not matched to a gene: 10. The CDR3 has 17 amino acids.

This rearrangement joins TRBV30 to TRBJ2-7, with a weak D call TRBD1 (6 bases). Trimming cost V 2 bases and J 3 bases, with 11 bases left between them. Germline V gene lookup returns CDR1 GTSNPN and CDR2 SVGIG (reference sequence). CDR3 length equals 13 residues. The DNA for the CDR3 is TGTGCCTGGAGTATAGGACAGAACTACGAGCAGTACTTC. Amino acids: CAWSIGQNYEQYF. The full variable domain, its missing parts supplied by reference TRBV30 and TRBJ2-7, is SQTIHQWPATLVQPVGSPLSLECTVEGTSNPNLYWYRQAAGRGLQLLFYSVGIGQISSEVPQNLSASRPQDRQFILSSKKLLLSDSGFYLCAWSIGQNYEQYFGPGTRLTVT.

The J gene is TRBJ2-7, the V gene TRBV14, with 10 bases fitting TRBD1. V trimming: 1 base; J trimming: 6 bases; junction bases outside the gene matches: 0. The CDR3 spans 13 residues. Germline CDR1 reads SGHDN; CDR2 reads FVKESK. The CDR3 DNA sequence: TGTGCCAGCAGCCAAGGGACAGGGGGCGAGCAGTACGTC. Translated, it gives CASSQGTGGEQYV.

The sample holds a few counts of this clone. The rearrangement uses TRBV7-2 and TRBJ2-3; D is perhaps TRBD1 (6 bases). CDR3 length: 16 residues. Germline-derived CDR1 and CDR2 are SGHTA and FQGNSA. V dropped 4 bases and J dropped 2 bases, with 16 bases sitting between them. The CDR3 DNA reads TGTGCCAGCAGCTCGACGGGACAACGATTCACAGATACGCAGTATTTT. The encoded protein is CASSSTGQRFTDTQYF.

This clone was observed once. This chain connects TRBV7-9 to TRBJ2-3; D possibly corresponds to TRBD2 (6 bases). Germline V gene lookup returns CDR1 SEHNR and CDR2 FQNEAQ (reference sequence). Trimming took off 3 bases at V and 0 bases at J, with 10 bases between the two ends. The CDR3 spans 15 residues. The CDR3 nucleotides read TGTGCCAGCAGCTTCGGGACTCGCAGCACAGATACGCAGTATTTT. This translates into CASSFGTRSTDTQYF. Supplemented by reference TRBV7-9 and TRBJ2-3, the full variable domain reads DTGVSQNPRHKITKRGQNVTFRCDPISEHNRLYWYRQTLGQGPEFLTYFQNEAQLEKSRLLSDRFSAERPKGSFSTLEIQRTEQGDSAMYLCASSFGTRSTDTQYFGPGTRLTVL.

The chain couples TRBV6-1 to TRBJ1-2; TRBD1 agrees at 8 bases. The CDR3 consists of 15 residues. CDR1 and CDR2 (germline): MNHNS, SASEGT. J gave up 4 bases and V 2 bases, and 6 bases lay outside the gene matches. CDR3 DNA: TGTGCCAGCAGTGAAAGGGCAGGGGGCGGCTATGGCTACACCTTC. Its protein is CASSERAGGGYGYTF.

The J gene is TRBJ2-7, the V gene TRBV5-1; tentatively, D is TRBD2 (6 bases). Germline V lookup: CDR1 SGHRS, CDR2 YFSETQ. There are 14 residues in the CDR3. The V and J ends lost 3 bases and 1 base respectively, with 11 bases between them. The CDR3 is CASSYGGSSYEQYV. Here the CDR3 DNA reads TGCGCCAGCAGCTATGGAGGGTCTTCCTACGAGCAGTACGTC.

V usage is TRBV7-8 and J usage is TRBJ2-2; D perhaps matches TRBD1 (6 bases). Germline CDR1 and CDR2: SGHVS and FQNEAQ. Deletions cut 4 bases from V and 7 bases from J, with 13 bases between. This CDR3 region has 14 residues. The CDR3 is CASSYGGGNGELFF. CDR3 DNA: TGTGCCAGCAGCTATGGTGGGGGCAACGGGGAGCTGTTTTTT.

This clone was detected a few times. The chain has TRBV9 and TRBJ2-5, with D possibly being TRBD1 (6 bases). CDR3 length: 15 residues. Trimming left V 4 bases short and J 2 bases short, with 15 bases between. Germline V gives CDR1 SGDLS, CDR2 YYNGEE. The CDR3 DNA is TGTGCCAGCAGCAGAAGTGGACAGCCTCAAGAGACCCAGTACTTC. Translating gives CASSRSGQPQETQYF.

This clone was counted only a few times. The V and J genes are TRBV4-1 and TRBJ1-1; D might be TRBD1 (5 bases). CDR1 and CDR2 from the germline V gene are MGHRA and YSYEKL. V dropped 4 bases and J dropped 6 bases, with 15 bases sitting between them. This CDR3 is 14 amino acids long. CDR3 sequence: CASSPARGRPEAFF. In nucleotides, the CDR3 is TGCGCCAGCAGCCCCGCAAGGGGTAGGCCTGAAGCTTTCTTT.

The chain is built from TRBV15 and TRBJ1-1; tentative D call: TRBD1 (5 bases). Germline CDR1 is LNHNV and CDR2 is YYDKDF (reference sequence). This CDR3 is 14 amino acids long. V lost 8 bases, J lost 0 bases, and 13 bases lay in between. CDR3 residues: CATENAGMNTEAFF. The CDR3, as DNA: TGTGCCACCGAGAATGCAGGGATGAACACTGAAGCTTTCTTT.

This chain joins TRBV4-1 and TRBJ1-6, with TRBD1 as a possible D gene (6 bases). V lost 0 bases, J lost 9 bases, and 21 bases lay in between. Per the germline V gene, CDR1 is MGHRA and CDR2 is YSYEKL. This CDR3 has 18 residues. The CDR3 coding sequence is TGCGCCAGCAGCCAAGATGCTCTGGGCGGGGGCGCTTTTTCACCCCTCCACTTT. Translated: CASSQDALGGGAFSPLHF.

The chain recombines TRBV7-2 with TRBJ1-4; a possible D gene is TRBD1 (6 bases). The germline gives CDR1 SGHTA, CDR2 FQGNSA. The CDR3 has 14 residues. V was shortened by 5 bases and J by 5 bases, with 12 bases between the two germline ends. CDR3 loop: CASSLNRANEKLFF. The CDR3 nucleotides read TGTGCCAGCAGCCTTAACAGGGCGAATGAAAAACTGTTTTTT.

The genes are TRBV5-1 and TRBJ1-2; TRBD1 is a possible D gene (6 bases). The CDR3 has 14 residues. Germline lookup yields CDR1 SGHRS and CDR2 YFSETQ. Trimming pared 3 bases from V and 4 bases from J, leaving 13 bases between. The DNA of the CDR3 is TGCGCCAGCAGCTGGGTGGACAGTAGCTATGGCTACACCTTC. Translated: CASSWVDSSYGYTF.

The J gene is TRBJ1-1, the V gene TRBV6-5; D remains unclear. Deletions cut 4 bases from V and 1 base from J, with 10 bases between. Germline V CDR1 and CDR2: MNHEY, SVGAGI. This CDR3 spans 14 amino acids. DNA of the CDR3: TGTGCCAGCAGTTCACGGAGGGCGAACACTGAAGCTTTCTTT. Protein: CASSSRRANTEAFF.

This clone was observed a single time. Here the CDR3 DNA reads TGTGCCAGCAGCGCAAGGACAGAAGCAGATACGCAGTATTTT. It specifies CASSARTEADTQYF. The J gene is TRBJ2-3, the V gene TRBV9, with D perhaps TRBD1 (6 bases). This CDR3 region has 14 residues. Germline V gives CDR1 SGDLS, CDR2 YYNGEE. The germline V and J ends were trimmed by 3 bases and 4 bases, with 12 bases remaining between them.

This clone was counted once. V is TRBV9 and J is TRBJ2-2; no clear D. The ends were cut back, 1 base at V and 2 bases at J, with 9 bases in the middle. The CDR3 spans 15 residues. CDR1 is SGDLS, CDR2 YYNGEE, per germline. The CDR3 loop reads CASSVLNGNTGELFF. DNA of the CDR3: TGTGCCAGCAGCGTACTAAACGGTAACACCGGGGAGCTGTTTTTT.

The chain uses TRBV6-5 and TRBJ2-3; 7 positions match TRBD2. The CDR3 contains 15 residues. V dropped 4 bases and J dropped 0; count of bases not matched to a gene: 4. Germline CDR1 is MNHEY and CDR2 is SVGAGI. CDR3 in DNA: TGTGCCAGCAGTTCCCTAGCGGCTAGCACAGATACGCAGTATTTT. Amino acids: CASSSLAASTDTQYF.

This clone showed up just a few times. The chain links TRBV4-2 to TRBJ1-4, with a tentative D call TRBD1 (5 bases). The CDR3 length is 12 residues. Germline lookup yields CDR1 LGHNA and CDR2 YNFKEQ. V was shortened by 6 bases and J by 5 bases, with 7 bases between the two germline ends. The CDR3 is CASRAGNEKLFF. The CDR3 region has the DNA TGTGCCAGCAGAGCAGGGAATGAAAAACTGTTTTTT.